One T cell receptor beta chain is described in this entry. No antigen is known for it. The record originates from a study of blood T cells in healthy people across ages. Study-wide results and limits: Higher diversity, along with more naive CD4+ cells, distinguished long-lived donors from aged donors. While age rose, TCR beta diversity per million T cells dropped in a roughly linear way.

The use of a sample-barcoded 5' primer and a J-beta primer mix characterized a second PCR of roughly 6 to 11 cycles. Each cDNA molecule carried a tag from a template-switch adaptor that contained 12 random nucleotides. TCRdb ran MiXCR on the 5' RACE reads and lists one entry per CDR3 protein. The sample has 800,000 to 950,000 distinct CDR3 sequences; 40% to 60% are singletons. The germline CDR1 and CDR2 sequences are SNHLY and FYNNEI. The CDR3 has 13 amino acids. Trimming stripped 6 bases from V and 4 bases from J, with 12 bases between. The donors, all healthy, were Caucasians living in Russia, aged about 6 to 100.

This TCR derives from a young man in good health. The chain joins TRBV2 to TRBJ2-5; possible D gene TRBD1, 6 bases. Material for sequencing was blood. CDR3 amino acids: CASRQQGRETQYF. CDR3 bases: TGTGCCAGCAGACAACAGGGAAGAGAGACCCAGTACTTC.